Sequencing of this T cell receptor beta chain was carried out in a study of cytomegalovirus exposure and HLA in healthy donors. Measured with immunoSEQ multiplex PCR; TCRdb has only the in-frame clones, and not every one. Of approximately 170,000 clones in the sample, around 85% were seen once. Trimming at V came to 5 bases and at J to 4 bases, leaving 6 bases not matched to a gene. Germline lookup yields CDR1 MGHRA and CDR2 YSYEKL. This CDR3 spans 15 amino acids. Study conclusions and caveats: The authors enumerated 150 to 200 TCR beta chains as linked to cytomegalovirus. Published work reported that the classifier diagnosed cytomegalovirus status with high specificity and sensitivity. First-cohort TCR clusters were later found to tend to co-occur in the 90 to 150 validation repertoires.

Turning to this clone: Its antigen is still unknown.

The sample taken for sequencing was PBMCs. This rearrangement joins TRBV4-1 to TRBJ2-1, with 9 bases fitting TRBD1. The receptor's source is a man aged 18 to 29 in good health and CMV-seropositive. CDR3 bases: TGCGCCAGCAGCTCATGGACAGGGGAGTACAATGAGCAGTTCTTC. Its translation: CASSSWTGEYNEQFF.